This T cell receptor (beta chain) was sequenced in a study of blood T cell repertoires in COVID-19. Study summary: T cells, B-cell-depleted T cells, or PBMCs supplied cDNA or gDNA.

A few counts support this clone. CDR1 and CDR2 from the germline V gene are SNHLY and FYNNEI. With 1 base removed from V and 8 bases from J, the gap between germline ends came to 22 bases. This CDR3 spans 17 amino acids. Generated by immunoSEQ multiplex PCR, the TCRdb table keeps only in-frame clones and is missing some. This sample has 190,000 or so clones, with 65% to 85% found just once. The rearrangement joins TRBV2 to TRBJ2-3; TRBD1 is a possible D gene (7 bases). This clonotype was obtained from a man in his forties or fifties with active or convalescent COVID-19. Sequencing input: peripheral blood. CDR3 region: CASSEDDGAGGGGTQYF. CDR3 nucleotide sequence: TGTGCCAGCAGTGAAGACGACGGGGCAGGGGGAGGAGGTACGCAGTATTTT.